The 10 T cell receptor beta chains listed next were all sequenced from one sample in a study of shared clonotypes between healthy human individuals. Data came from immunoSEQ multiplex PCR; TCRdb stores just in-frame clones and leaves some out. The sample carries 800,000 to 1,200,000 clones, around 82% recorded once. The sequenced sample consisted of memory CD4+ T cells from PBMCs. Indicated subset: CD45RA-negative fraction. These receptors originate from a man aged 18 to 29 in good health. Some clones in this sample may be carry-over from other donors' samples.

This chain uses TRBV7-9 with TRBJ1-1; maybe TRBD1 (5 bases). The CDR3 length is 15 residues. The V gene's germline CDR1 is SEHNR and CDR2 FQNEAQ (reference sequence). With 2 bases removed from V and 4 bases from J, the gap between germline ends came to 14 bases. CDR3 sequence: CASSLSGALGTEAFF. CDR3 bases: TGTGCCAGCAGCTTATCTGGGGCCTTAGGCACTGAAGCTTTCTTT. The full variable domain, completed using reference TRBV7-9 and TRBJ1-1, is DTGVSQNPRHKITKRGQNVTFRCDPISEHNRLYWYRQTLGQGPEFLTYFQNEAQLEKSRLLSDRFSAERPKGSFSTLEIQRTEQGDSAMYLCASSLSGALGTEAFFGQGTRLTVV.

This clone was seen just once. V usage is TRBV7-3 and J usage is TRBJ1-2; D gene ambiguous. CDR3 length: 14 residues. Germline V CDR1 and CDR2: SGHTA, FQGTGA. The V end lost 5 bases, the J end lost 7 bases, and 17 bases lay between the germline ends. The DNA of the CDR3 is TGTGCCAGCAGCCCCTCGGCGGGAAGAGGTGGCTACACCTTC. Amino acids: CASSPSAGRGGYTF.

The chain recombines TRBV28 with TRBJ2-3, with TRBD2 matching 10 bases. Per germline, CDR1 MDHEN and CDR2 SYDVKM. V gave up 7 bases and J gave up 1 base; unmatched junction bases: 2. The length of the CDR3 is 14 residues. CDR3 DNA sequence: TGTGCCAGCATCGGACTAGCGGGCACAGATACGCAGTATTTT. Protein: CASIGLAGTDTQYF.

CDR3 in amino acids: CASSLVPGWVLAETQYF. CDR3 nucleotide sequence: TGCGCCAGCAGCTTGGTCCCTGGTTGGGTCTTGGCAGAGACCCAGTACTTC. This chain links TRBV5-1 with TRBJ2-5, with unresolved D. V shed 0 bases and J shed 4 bases, with 19 bases lying between them. Germline V gives CDR1 SGHRS, CDR2 YFSETQ. The CDR3 spans 17 residues.

The CDR3 region has the DNA TGTGCCTGGTCTCGGACAGGGAAAGAGACCCAGTACTTC. The encoded protein is CAWSRTGKETQYF. This chain links TRBV30 with TRBJ2-5, with 8 bases that match TRBD1. The CDR3 totals 13 residues. The germline CDR1 and CDR2 sequences are GTSNPN and SVGIG (reference sequence). With V trimmed by 5 bases and J by 3 bases, 5 bases remained unmatched. The whole variable domain, filled in from reference TRBV30 and TRBJ2-5, reads SQTIHQWPATLVQPVGSPLSLECTVEGTSNPNLYWYRQAAGRGLQLLFYSVGIGQISSEVPQNLSASRPQDRQFILSSKKLLLSDSGFYLCAWSRTGKETQYFGPGTRLLVL.

This clone has at least ten counts. The chain is built from TRBV11-2 and TRBJ2-4, with 8 nucleotides matching TRBD2. The CDR3 has 15 residues. J gave up 9 bases and V 4 bases, and 11 bases lay outside the gene matches. Germline V gene sequence: CDR1 SGHAT, CDR2 FQNNGV. The CDR3 loop is CASSSLNPGGGIQYF. Here the CDR3 DNA reads TGTGCCAGCAGCTCCCTCAACCCGGGGGGGGGCATTCAGTACTTC.

The V and J genes are TRBV9 and TRBJ2-1, with TRBD1 matching over 7 bases. Germline V gene sequence: CDR1 SGDLS, CDR2 YYNGEE. The CDR3 is 20 residues long. V was pared by 3 bases and J by 0 bases, with 18 bases of the junction left unmatched. The CDR3 DNA sequence: TGTGCCAGCAGCGCTCGACACAGGGGCGCTAACGCCGGCTCCTACAATGAGCAGTTCTTC. Translation: CASSARHRGANAGSYNEQFF.

The V and J genes are TRBV4-2 and TRBJ2-5, with a possible D match to TRBD2 (6 bases). This CDR3 comprises 16 residues. Trimming shortened V by 1 base and J by 2 bases, and 14 bases separated the two germline ends. Germline-derived CDR1 and CDR2 are LGHNA and YNFKEQ. The CDR3 reads CASSQVSGEAQETQYF. In nucleotides, the CDR3 is TGTGCCAGCAGCCAAGTGTCGGGGGAGGCTCAAGAGACCCAGTACTTC.

J is TRBJ2-7 and V is TRBV5-8, with D possibly being TRBD2 (5 bases). Germline loops: CDR1 SGHTS, CDR2 YDEGEE. Trimming took 7 bases from V and 1 from J, leaving 6 bases between them. This CDR3 spans 11 amino acids. For the CDR3, the DNA is TGTGCCAGCGGACTGTCCTACGAGCAGTACTTC. Its translation is CASGLSYEQYF.

This clone was recorded only once. The J gene is TRBJ1-4, the V gene TRBV7-2, with D maybe TRBD1 (6 bases). The CDR3 is 15 amino acids. CDR1 SGHTA and CDR2 FQGNSA come from the germline V gene. Trimming pared 5 bases from V and 3 bases from J, leaving 13 bases between. The CDR3 region is CASSPHGGANEKLFF. The CDR3 DNA is TGTGCCAGCAGCCCCCACGGGGGCGCTAATGAAAAACTGTTTTTT.